Each of the 7 T cell receptor beta chains below was sequenced from the same sample in a study of cytomegalovirus exposure and HLA in healthy donors. PCR used 60 Vbeta primers and 13 Jbeta primers. Produced via immunoSEQ multiplex PCR; TCRdb's table is partial and in-frame only. The table shows under 150,000 clones, with 82% occurring only once. The sequencing input was PBMCs. These receptor sequences come from a young woman in good health and CMV-seronegative.

This clone was seen just once. This chain connects TRBV27 to TRBJ1-1; 11 bases are shared with TRBD1. The CDR3 spans 15 residues. The germline gives CDR1 MNHEY, CDR2 SMNVEV (reference sequence). The J segment lost 1 base and the V segment lost 4 bases, leaving 2 bases of the junction unmatched. CDR3 amino acids: CASSWTGGANTEAFF. The CDR3 DNA reads TGTGCCAGCAGTTGGACAGGGGGCGCGAACACTGAAGCTTTCTTT.

The chain employs TRBV6-1 and TRBJ1-2; D gene ambiguous. Germline CDR1 is MNHNS and CDR2 is SASEGT. The CDR3 sequence is 12 residues long. V lost 7 bases, J lost 8 bases, and 14 bases lay in between. The CDR3 sequence: CASMRVLEGYTF. In DNA, the CDR3 is TGTGCCAGCATGCGAGTATTGGAGGGCTACACCTTC.

This chain uses TRBV28 with TRBJ1-1; a possible D gene is TRBD1 (6 bases). V was cut by 8 bases and J by 7 bases, with 14 bases left in between. Per germline, CDR1 MDHEN and CDR2 SYDVKM. This CDR3 contains 12 residues. CDR3 DNA: TGTGCCAGCCGGGACACAGGATTTGAAGCTTTCTTT. It encodes CASRDTGFEAFF.

The genes are TRBV6-5 and TRBJ1-2; D is uncertain. Trimming stripped 7 bases from V and 7 bases from J, with 13 bases between. CDR3 size: 12 residues. From germline, CDR1 is MNHEY and CDR2 SVGAGI. The CDR3 spells CASTKGGSGYTF. The DNA for the CDR3 is TGTGCCAGCACTAAGGGAGGGAGTGGCTACACCTTC.

This clone was recorded once. This chain uses TRBV19 with TRBJ1-5, with 8 bases aligning to TRBD1. Losses at the gene ends were 6 bases for V and 4 bases for J; bases not matched to a gene: 14. The CDR3 has 17 amino acids. The germline CDR1 and CDR2 sequences are LNHDA and SQIVND (reference sequence). The CDR3 reads CASRPLSGGGLNQPQHF. CDR3 DNA: TGTGCCAGTAGACCTCTCTCAGGGGGCGGGCTTAATCAGCCCCAGCATTTT.

The chain is built from TRBV19 and TRBJ1-3; D might be TRBD1 (5 bases). The V end was cut by 4 bases, the J end by 2 bases, with 9 bases between. The CDR3 runs 14 residues. CDR1 and CDR2 (germline): LNHDA, SQIVND (reference sequence). CDR3 loop: CASSTGGPGNTIYF. CDR3 nucleotides: TGTGCCAGTAGTACCGGGGGACCTGGAAACACCATATATTTT. Combining the CDR3 with reference TRBV19 and TRBJ1-3 gives the whole variable domain DGGITQSPKYLFRKEGQNVTLSCEQNLNHDAMYWYRQDPGQGLRLIYYSQIVNDFQKGDIAEGYSVSREKKESFPLTVTSAQKNPTAFYLCASSTGGPGNTIYFGEGSWLTVV.

This chain uses TRBV29-1 with TRBJ1-2; 7 bases agree with TRBD1. Germline V gene data show CDR1 as SQVTM and CDR2 as ANQGSEA. CDR3 size: 13 residues. Trimming removed 5 bases from V and 8 bases from J; junction bases left unmatched: 11. The CDR3 nucleotides read TGCAGCGTTCGACCGCCTCAGGGGGGAGGCTACACCTTC. It codes for CSVRPPQGGGYTF. Full variable domain (outside the CDR3, taken from reference TRBV29-1 and TRBJ1-2): SAVISQKPSRDICQRGTSLTIQCQVDSQVTMMFWYRQQPGQSLTLIATANQGSEATYESGFVIDKFPISRPNLTFSTLTVSNMSPEDSSIYLCSVRPPQGGGYTFGSGTRLTVV.